Listed below are T cell receptor beta chains from one sample, sequenced in a study of T-cell reconstitution after alpha-beta-depleted transplantation in children. A single record per CDR3 protein comes from TCRdb applying MiXCR to the PCR reads. This sample has about 280,000 distinct CDR3 sequences, with around 10% found just once. The sequencing here drew on peripheral blood, taken 180 days after TCRalphabeta/CD19-depleted stem cell transplant. All receptors derive from a male patient aged 2 to 10 who had a stem cell transplant for chronic granulomatous disease, so the T cells may come from the graft donor. The CDR3 runs from the conserved cysteine through the conserved F or W. D genes are given only for firm matches. The listing skips clone size in some rows; elsewhere it reads once, few, many or a size class.

j_gene: TRBJ2-7
v_gene: TRBV5-1
d_gene: NA
abundance: many
CDR3aa: CASEVVLTTYEQYF
CDR3nt: TGCGCCAGCGAAGTAGTCCTAACAACCTACGAGCAGTACTTC

j_gene: TRBJ2-1
v_gene: TRBV29-1
d_gene: NA
abundance: many
CDR3aa: CSVTRTGSSYNEQFF
CDR3nt: TGCAGCGTGACCCGGACGGGGAGCTCCTACAATGAGCAGTTCTTC

j_gene: TRBJ2-7
v_gene: TRBV20-1
d_gene: NA
abundance: many
CDR3aa: CSATLAYEQYF
CDR3nt: TGCAGTGCTACGCTGGCCTACGAGCAGTACTTC

j_gene: TRBJ1-5
v_gene: TRBV6-1
d_gene: NA
abundance: many
CDR3aa: CASSTSIERQPQHF
CDR3nt: TGTGCCAGCAGTACCTCAATCGAGAGACAGCCCCAGCATTTT

j_gene: TRBJ2-7
v_gene: TRBV10-3
d_gene: NA
abundance: many
CDR3aa: CATSSDRSYEQYF
CDR3nt: TGTGCCACCTCGTCCGACAGGTCCTACGAGCAGTACTTC

j_gene: TRBJ2-3
v_gene: TRBV4-1
d_gene: NA
abundance: many
CDR3aa: CASSQDTAVQYF
CDR3nt: TGCGCCAGCAGCCAAGATACGGCTGTCCAGTATTTT

j_gene: TRBJ2-7
v_gene: TRBV6-1
d_gene: NA
abundance: few
CDR3aa: CASRTASTGDYEQYF
CDR3nt: TGTGCCAGCAGAACCGCTTCGACAGGTGATTACGAGCAGTACTTC

j_gene: TRBJ2-5
v_gene: TRBV4-2
d_gene: TRBD2
abundance: NA
CDR3aa: CASSPSTSGETQYF
CDR3nt: TGTGCCAGCAGTCCTAGTACTAGCGGAGAGACCCAGTACTTC

j_gene: TRBJ2-1
v_gene: TRBV24-1
d_gene: TRBD1
abundance: many
CDR3aa: CATRDRVFTRSNEQFF
CDR3nt: TGTGCCACGAGGGACAGGGTCTTTACTAGATCCAATGAGCAGTTCTTC

j_gene: TRBJ2-3
v_gene: TRBV6-1
d_gene: TRBD2
abundance: many
CDR3aa: CASSELLGLGTQYF
CDR3nt: TGTGCCAGCAGTGAGCTATTGGGACTAGGCACGCAGTATTTT

j_gene: TRBJ1-6
v_gene: TRBV5-1
d_gene: NA
abundance: many
CDR3aa: CASGLGEISSPLHF
CDR3nt: TGCGCCAGCGGCCTGGGGGAGATTTCCTCACCCCTCCACTTT

j_gene: TRBJ2-2
v_gene: TRBV9
d_gene: TRBD1
abundance: many
CDR3aa: CARKHRGRRGELFF
CDR3nt: TGTGCCAGGAAACACAGGGGGCGCCGCGGGGAGCTGTTTTTT

j_gene: TRBJ2-2
v_gene: TRBV19
d_gene: TRBD1
abundance: many
CDR3aa: CASLDRGNTGELFF
CDR3nt: TGTGCCAGTCTGGACAGGGGAAACACCGGGGAGCTGTTTTTT

j_gene: TRBJ2-1
v_gene: TRBV24-1
d_gene: NA
abundance: many
CDR3aa: CATSDSQGHSYNEQFF
CDR3nt: TGTGCCACCAGTGATTCGCAGGGTCACTCCTACAATGAGCAGTTCTTC

j_gene: TRBJ2-7
v_gene: TRBV20-1
d_gene: NA
abundance: many
CDR3aa: CSARVEVVPYEQYF
CDR3nt: TGCAGTGCTAGAGTTGAGGTAGTTCCGTACGAGCAGTACTTC

j_gene: TRBJ2-7
v_gene: TRBV7-2
d_gene: NA
abundance: many
CDR3aa: CASSQGRLGREQYF
CDR3nt: TGTGCCAGCAGCCAGGGGCGGCTGGGACGGGAGCAGTACTTC

j_gene: TRBJ2-2
v_gene: TRBV5-1
d_gene: NA
abundance: many
CDR3aa: CASSSGATGELFF
CDR3nt: TGCGCCAGCAGCTCGGGGGCCACCGGGGAGCTGTTTTTT

j_gene: TRBJ2-7
v_gene: TRBV28
d_gene: TRBD1
abundance: many
CDR3aa: CASSLQGAGYEQYF
CDR3nt: TGTGCCAGCAGTTTACAGGGGGCGGGATACGAGCAGTACTTC

j_gene: TRBJ2-7
v_gene: TRBV20-1
d_gene: TRBD2
abundance: many
CDR3aa: CSARATGLAGGLSYEQYF
CDR3nt: TGCAGTGCTAGAGCAACGGGACTAGCGGGGGGCCTATCCTACGAGCAGTACTTC

j_gene: TRBJ1-2
v_gene: TRBV4-1
d_gene: NA
abundance: many
CDR3aa: CASRMIRGKNYGYTF
CDR3nt: TGCGCCAGCAGGATGATCAGGGGAAAGAACTATGGCTACACCTTC

j_gene: TRBJ1-6
v_gene: TRBV5-1
d_gene: TRBD1
abundance: many
CDR3aa: CASRRTGGDSPLHF
CDR3nt: TGCGCCAGCCGGAGGACAGGGGGTGATTCACCCCTCCACTTT

j_gene: TRBJ2-5
v_gene: TRBV28
d_gene: NA
abundance: many
CDR3aa: CASSLPVVSPETQYF
CDR3nt: TGTGCCAGCAGTTTACCCGTTGTCTCACCGGAGACCCAGTACTTC

j_gene: TRBJ2-3
v_gene: TRBV20-1
d_gene: TRBD2
abundance: many
CDR3aa: CSATGTSGFTDTQYF
CDR3nt: TGCAGTGCAACCGGGACTAGCGGGTTTACAGATACGCAGTATTTT

j_gene: TRBJ1-2
v_gene: TRBV12-3/TRBV12-4
d_gene: TRBD1
abundance: many
CDR3aa: CASSKDRGNYGYTF
CDR3nt: TGTGCCAGCAGTAAGGACAGGGGTAACTATGGCTACACCTTC

j_gene: TRBJ2-7
v_gene: TRBV11-2
d_gene: NA
abundance: few
CDR3aa: CASSLDPGERYEQYF
CDR3nt: TGTGCCAGCAGCTTAGACCCAGGGGAGAGGTACGAGCAGTACTTC

j_gene: TRBJ2-1
v_gene: TRBV10-3
d_gene: NA
abundance: many
CDR3aa: CAISESNRVNEQFF
CDR3nt: TGTGCCATCAGTGAGTCGAACAGGGTCAATGAGCAGTTCTTC

j_gene: TRBJ2-3
v_gene: TRBV3-1
d_gene: NA
abundance: many
CDR3aa: CASRQLGWTDTQYF
CDR3nt: TGTGCCAGCCGCCAACTCGGGTGGACAGATACGCAGTATTTT

j_gene: TRBJ1-1
v_gene: TRBV11-2
d_gene: NA
abundance: many
CDR3aa: CASSLDSLETVRRGMNTEAFF
CDR3nt: TGTGCCAGCAGCTTAGATTCTCTCGAGACAGTCCGCCGGGGGATGAACACTGAAGCTTTCTTT

j_gene: TRBJ2-7
v_gene: TRBV5-1
d_gene: NA
abundance: many
CDR3aa: CASSLTGSYEQYF
CDR3nt: TGTGCCAGCAGTTTAACGGGCTCCTACGAGCAGTACTTC

j_gene: TRBJ2-5
v_gene: TRBV19
d_gene: NA
abundance: once
CDR3aa: CASTPSTGLETQYF
CDR3nt: TGTGCCAGTACTCCCTCGACAGGATTGGAGACCCAGTACTTC

j_gene: TRBJ1-4
v_gene: TRBV7-2
d_gene: NA
abundance: many
CDR3aa: CASSLAGDEKLFF
CDR3nt: TGTGCCAGCAGCTTGGCAGGGGATGAAAAACTGTTTTTT

j_gene: TRBJ2-3
v_gene: TRBV2
d_gene: NA
abundance: few
CDR3aa: CASSEAVTGSPDTQYF
CDR3nt: TGTGCCAGCAGTGAAGCGGTGACAGGAAGTCCAGATACGCAGTATTTT

j_gene: TRBJ2-7
v_gene: TRBV29-1
d_gene: NA
abundance: many
CDR3aa: CSVGGYEQYF
CDR3nt: TGCAGCGTTGGGGGCTACGAGCAGTACTTC

j_gene: TRBJ2-7
v_gene: TRBV3-1
d_gene: TRBD2
abundance: few
CDR3aa: CASSQDASGGRQYF
CDR3nt: TGTGCCAGCAGCCAAGATGCTAGCGGCGGGAGGCAGTACTTC

j_gene: TRBJ2-1
v_gene: TRBV6-6
d_gene: NA
abundance: many
CDR3aa: CASSWGEYNEQFF
CDR3nt: TGTGCCAGCAGTTGGGGAGAGTACAATGAGCAGTTCTTC

j_gene: TRBJ2-3
v_gene: TRBV2
d_gene: TRBD2
abundance: NA
CDR3aa: CASSRRLAGVSDTQYF
CDR3nt: TGTGCCAGCAGTCGCCGACTAGCGGGAGTCTCAGATACGCAGTATTTT